This TCR beta chain was recorded in a study of T-cell reconstitution after alpha-beta-depleted transplantation in children. Unique molecular identifiers were used in preparing the TCRbeta library. From the PCR reads, TCRdb called clonotypes with MiXCR, one entry per CDR3 protein. This repertoire shows about 340,000 distinct CDR3 sequences, 10% to 15% found once; its top ten account for 3.5% to 4.5%. From germline, CDR1 is SEHNR and CDR2 FQNEAQ (reference sequence). The CDR3 length is 13 residues. Trimming took 3 bases from V and 0 from J, leaving 3 bases between them. The sample holds many counts of this clonotype.

The chain has TRBV7-9 and TRBJ1-5; D not certain. This material consisted of PBMCs, taken from the stem cell graft. This TCR derives from a human donor who donated a stem cell graft to a child with Fanconi anemia. The CDR3 loop is CASSLHSNQPQHF. The CDR3 DNA sequence: TGTGCCAGCAGCTTGCATAGCAATCAGCCCCAGCATTTT.